This T cell receptor (beta chain) stems from a study of monozygotic twins with inflammatory bowel disease. The V gene's germline CDR1 is SEHNR and CDR2 FQNEAQ (reference sequence). This CDR3 is built from 14 residues. TCR libraries each used approximately 3,500 ng of total RNA. TCRdb re-called the 5' RACE reads and gives one entry per CDR3 protein, without DNA. The clone table shows a few hundred thousand distinct CDR3 sequences, with the ten largest holding 1.5% to 2%. The chain has TRBV7-9 and TRBJ2-2; lacking DNA, the TRBD2 call made by TCRdb goes unchecked. The TCR originated in a human donor with ulcerative colitis or Crohn's disease, or a healthy co-twin of an affected twin (not recorded which). Sequencing was performed on blood. The CDR3 loop is CASSQGLITGELFF.